This record covers a single T cell receptor beta chain. Its antigen is undetermined. Here immunoSEQ multiplex PCR was the method, and the copy in TCRdb shows in-frame clones only, minus some. This sample has around 120,000 clones, with roughly 86% found just once. The sample originates from a study of T cell responses to AZD1222 COVID-19 vaccine. General study findings and limits: It was only after the peak T cell response that any repertoires were sampled. Two doses of AZD1222 preceded a rise in Spike-specific TCR breadth and depth. It was only a handful of AZD1222 recipients who were seropositive at baseline. Unmutated variant regions are reportedly the target of nearly half of TCRs that are spike-specific.

In germline, CDR1 is SGHDN, CDR2 FVKESK. V dropped 4 bases and J dropped 2 bases, with 8 bases sitting between them. This CDR3 contains 13 residues. The material sequenced was peripheral blood, taken on day 0 of AZD1222 vaccination. The source of this sequence is an adult in good health. The V and J genes are TRBV14 and TRBJ1-1; the D is unclear. The CDR3: CASSRSTNTEAFF. For the CDR3, the DNA is TGTGCCAGCAGCCGCTCGACAAACACTGAAGCTTTCTTT.